The rows below give T cell receptor beta chains drawn from one sample of a study of beta chain features in type 1 diabetes. The assay was immunoSEQ multiplex PCR, and TCRdb's table has in-frame clones only and misses some. This table has some 150,000 clones, around 9% appearing once. Source material: central memory CD4+ T cells from blood. The receptors shown here come from a young woman with type 1 diabetes. Both conserved end residues are part of each CDR3. Each record gives: V gene, CDR3 length, clone size, J gene, D gene, CDR3 DNA, CDR3 protein. The D gene is left open where the match is weak. Rows give clone size only sometimes, using once, few, many, or a class for an expanded clone.

>TRBV30|13|NA|TRBJ1-1|NA
TGTGCCTGGAGTGGAAAGGGAGGTACTGAAGCTTTCTTT
CAWSGKGGTEAFF
>TRBV28|15|few|TRBJ1-2|TRBD1
TGTGCCAGCAAACAGGGCCTTCAGGGGGGCTATGGCTACACCTTC
CASKQGLQGGYGYTF
>TRBV14|12|many|TRBJ2-1|NA
TGTGCCAGCAGCCCAAGGGGCCAGCAGCAGTTCTTC
CASSPRGQQQFF
>TRBV7-2|13|NA|TRBJ2-3|TRBD1
TGTGCCAGCAGCGTCAGGGGGACAGATACGCAGTATTTT
CASSVRGTDTQYF
>TRBV30|13|many|TRBJ2-4|NA
TGTGCCTGGAGTCGGGGCAGGGGAAACATTCAGTACTTC
CAWSRGRGNIQYF
>TRBV18|15|NA|TRBJ2-1|TRBD2
TGTGCCAGCTCCATACTAGCGGGAGTCAACAATGAGCAGTTCTTC
CASSILAGVNNEQFF
>TRBV4-1|15|few|TRBJ1-2|NA
TGCGCCAGCAGCCAAGATCGGGGCGGAGGGTTTGGCTACACCTTC
CASSQDRGGGFGYTF
>TRBV4-2|14|NA|TRBJ1-3|NA
TGTGCCAGCAGCCCTGGAACAGAGCGGAACACCATATATTTT
CASSPGTERNTIYF
>TRBV2|15|few|TRBJ2-2|TRBD1
TGTGCCACCTCCCGGGGACAGGGAAACACCGGGGAGCTGTTTTTT
CATSRGQGNTGELFF
>TRBV29-1|12|many|TRBJ2-1|NA
TGCAGCGTTGATGTCTTACACGATGAGCAGTTCTTC
CSVDVLHDEQFF
>TRBV28|15|NA|TRBJ2-3|NA
TGTGCCAGCAGTTTCCCTCCAGGTGGCACAGATACGCAGTATTTT
CASSFPPGGTDTQYF
>TRBV12-5|12|NA|TRBJ2-3|NA
TGTGCTAGTGGTTTGTACAGAGATACGCAGTATTTT
CASGLYRDTQYF
>TRBV28|13|few|TRBJ2-7|NA
TGTGCCAGCAGTAGACTTATCTCCTACGAGCAGTACTTC
CASSRLISYEQYF
>TRBV11-1|15|NA|TRBJ2-3|TRBD1
TGTGCCAGCAGCTTAGCGGACAGGATCACAGATACGCAGTATTTT
CASSLADRITDTQYF
>TRBV2|13|few|TRBJ1-1|NA
TGTGCCAGCAAGAGCGGGGGGGACACTGAAGCTTTCTTT
CASKSGGDTEAFF
>TRBV11-2|16|few|TRBJ2-7|TRBD2
TGTGCCAGCAGCTTCTCGCCTAGCGGGAGCAACTACGAGCAGTACTTC
CASSFSPSGSNYEQYF
>TRBV5-1|13|few|TRBJ1-1|TRBD1
TGCGCCAGCGCAGGGGGCGTGAACACTGAAGCTTTCTTT
CASAGGVNTEAFF
>TRBV27|12|few|TRBJ1-2|NA
TGTGCCAGCTACCGGGGAGGATATGGCTACACCTTC
CASYRGGYGYTF
>TRBV11-2|14|NA|TRBJ1-2|TRBD1
TGTGCCAGCAGCACTGTGACAGGGTCCCCTGGCTACACCTTC
CASSTVTGSPGYTF
>TRBV5-4|13|few|TRBJ2-7|NA
TGTGCCAGCAGCTTGGCCCGTAGAAGCGAGCAGTACTTC
CASSLARRSEQYF
>TRBV11-2|15|NA|TRBJ1-5|NA
TGTGCCAGCAGCTTTAGCGTCTCAGGGGATCAGCCCCAGCATTTT
CASSFSVSGDQPQHF
>TRBV29-1|10|few|TRBJ2-3|NA
TGCAGCTCCTACACAGATACGCAGTATTTT
CSSYTDTQYF
>TRBV9|15|NA|TRBJ2-7|TRBD2
TGTGCCAGCAGCGTAACGGGGGGTGGTGGGTACGAGCAGTACTTC
CASSVTGGGGYEQYF
>TRBV7-2|15|NA|TRBJ1-2|TRBD1
TGTGCCAGCAGCCCTCATCAGGGGGGCGGGAATGGCTACACCTTC
CASSPHQGGGNGYTF
>TRBV30|14|few|TRBJ2-2|NA
TGTGCCTGGAGTCAACCGACTAGGACCGGGGAGCTGTTTTTT
CAWSQPTRTGELFF
>TRBV11-3|14|few|TRBJ1-2|NA
TGTGCCTCTCAGCCCCGTCGAGCGGCGAAAGGCTACACCTTC
CASQPRRAAKGYTF
>TRBV9|17|few|TRBJ2-1|TRBD2
TGTGCCAGCAGCATGGGACTAGCGGGAGGATCCTACAATGAGCAGTTCTTC
CASSMGLAGGSYNEQFF
>TRBV7-2|13|few|TRBJ1-2|NA
TGTGCCAGCAGCTTAGGCAGAAACTATGGCTACACCTTC
CASSLGRNYGYTF
>TRBV11-2|16|few|TRBJ2-3|TRBD1
TGTGCCAGCAGCTTCGCTGGGGACAGGGGGTCAGATACGCAGTATTTT
CASSFAGDRGSDTQYF
>TRBV10-3|16|NA|TRBJ1-5|NA
TGTGCCATCAGTGAGTCTTACGGTAATAGCAATCAGCCCCAGCATTTT
CAISESYGNSNQPQHF
>TRBV18|15|few|TRBJ1-2|TRBD1
TGTGCCAGCTCACTACGTGACAGGGCGGGCTATGGCTACACCTTC
CASSLRDRAGYGYTF
>TRBV6-5|14|NA|TRBJ2-1|NA
TGTGCCAGCAGTTACGAGTTGCTCCCGAATGAGCAGTTCTTC
CASSYELLPNEQFF
>TRBV18|13|NA|TRBJ2-1|NA
TGTGCCAGCTCACCATCAGCCCGGGTTGAGCAGTTCTTC
CASSPSARVEQFF
>TRBV6-5|12|NA|TRBJ2-1|NA
TGTGCCAGCAGAACAGACTACAATGAGCAGTTCTTC
CASRTDYNEQFF
>TRBV27|14|few|TRBJ2-5|TRBD1
TGTGCCAGCAGATCCCCCGACAGGGGGCTGGCCCAGTACTTC
CASRSPDRGLAQYF
>TRBV30|16|NA|TRBJ1-3|TRBD1
TGTGCCTGGACCTCCGTCACAGGGGGCCCAGGAAACACCATATATTTT
CAWTSVTGGPGNTIYF
>TRBV5-1|16|few|TRBJ2-1|TRBD1
TGCGCCAGCAGCTTGGGGGCCGGGACAGTATACAATGAGCAGTTCTTC
CASSLGAGTVYNEQFF
>TRBV19|14|NA|TRBJ2-5|TRBD2
TGTGCCAGTAGTGTCCTAGCGGTCGAAGAGACCCAGTACTTC
CASSVLAVEETQYF
>TRBV2|14|few|TRBJ1-3|TRBD1
TGTGCCAGCAGTGATACAGGGGCTGGAAACACCATATATTTT
CASSDTGAGNTIYF
>TRBV5-4|14|NA|TRBJ1-2|NA
TGTGCCAGCAGCTTGCCCACAGGGCCCTATGGCTACACCTTC
CASSLPTGPYGYTF
>TRBV4-1|15|few|TRBJ2-5|TRBD2
TGCGCCAGCAGCCGAGGACTAGCGGGAAAGGAGACCCAGTACTTC
CASSRGLAGKETQYF
>TRBV30|15|many|TRBJ2-2|NA
TGTGCCTGGAATCGTTACAGTCTGAACACCGGGGAGCTGTTTTTT
CAWNRYSLNTGELFF
>TRBV4-2|16|NA|TRBJ2-5|NA
TGTGCCAGCAGCCAACGGGACCGCTCACGGGGGGAGACCCAGTACTTC
CASSQRDRSRGETQYF
>TRBV7-2|18|NA|TRBJ2-1|TRBD2
TGTGCCAGCAGCTTAGTGGGGGGGACTAGCGGAGCCTTCAATGAGCAGTTCTTC
CASSLVGGTSGAFNEQFF
>TRBV5-4|16|NA|TRBJ2-2|NA
TGTGCCAGCAGACCACCGGGACTCCCGAACACCGGGGAGCTGTTTTTT
CASRPPGLPNTGELFF
>TRBV5-4|13|NA|TRBJ2-1|NA
TGTGCCAGCACGAGAGGATCCTACAATGAGCAGTTCTTC
CASTRGSYNEQFF
>TRBV5-1|14|few|TRBJ2-7|NA
TGCGCCAGCAGCTTGGGTGGGAGTCCCCACGAGCAGTACTTC
CASSLGGSPHEQYF
>TRBV9|15|few|TRBJ2-2|TRBD2
TGTGCCAGCAGCACACCGGGGGGATTAGCCGGGGAGCTGTTTTTT
CASSTPGGLAGELFF
>TRBV29-1|12|few|TRBJ2-7|NA
TGCAGCGTTGAAGGTCAGGTCCACGAGCAGTACTTC
CSVEGQVHEQYF
>TRBV6-5|14|NA|TRBJ2-1|TRBD2
TGTGCCAGCAGACCGGGACTAGCGGGTAATGAGCAGTTCTTC
CASRPGLAGNEQFF
>TRBV7-6|15|few|TRBJ2-1|TRBD2
TGTGCCAGCAGCTTTTCCCTAGCGGGCTACAATGAGCAGTTCTTC
CASSFSLAGYNEQFF
>TRBV10-3|13|NA|TRBJ1-5|NA
TGTGCCATCAGGCCCGACAGTAATCAGCCCCAGCATTTT
CAIRPDSNQPQHF
>TRBV27|17|few|TRBJ1-5|TRBD1
TGTGCCAGCAGTTTATCTATTAGGGCAGGGGGCGATCAGCCCCAGCATTTT
CASSLSIRAGGDQPQHF
>TRBV11-2|16|NA|TRBJ2-1|TRBD2
TGTGCCAGCAGCGCGACTAGCGCGAGCTCCTACAATGAGCAGTTCTTC
CASSATSASSYNEQFF
>TRBV2|14|NA|TRBJ2-5|NA
TGTGCCAGTGCTGTTGGCGGATCCCAAGAGACCCAGTACTTC
CASAVGGSQETQYF